The clone carrying this T cell receptor (beta chain) was found many times. TCRdb re-called the 5' RACE reads through MiXCR, storing one row per CDR3 protein. The data show 250,000 to 400,000 distinct CDR3 sequences, around 4.4% seen once. The ends were cut back, 4 bases at V and 7 bases at J, with 22 bases in the middle. The length of the CDR3 is 16 residues. Germline CDR1 LGHNA, CDR2 YSLEER. These data originate in a study of T cells after yellow fever vaccination. The genes are TRBV4-3 and TRBJ1-2; D call uncertain. The sequenced sample was PBMCs, obtained 15 days after the yellow fever booster vaccination. This TCR was sampled from a man aged 18 to 29 who received the YFV17D yellow fever vaccine. Written as DNA, the CDR3 is TGCGCCAGCAGCCGCGGGTCGGGCCCGTTACGGACTGGCTACACCTTC. Translating it yields CASSRGSGPLRTGYTF.